These 6 T cell receptor beta chains originate from one sample sequenced in a study of blood T cell repertoires in COVID-19. The table came from immunoSEQ multiplex PCR; TCRdb's copy has only in-frame clones and leaves some out. The sample includes 150,000 to 200,000 clones, roughly 87% of them seen just once. Material: PBMCs or T cells enriched from blood (not recorded which). Receptor source: a man aged 50 to 60 who had recovered from COVID-19.

The rearrangement joins TRBV4-1 to TRBJ2-7, with 9 bases aligning to TRBD2. The trim removed 1 base at V and 1 base at J, leaving 2 bases unmatched. This CDR3 has 15 residues. Germline-derived CDR1 and CDR2 are MGHRA and YSYEKL. The DNA for the CDR3 is TGCGCCAGCAGCCAAGGACTAGCGGCGTCCTACGAGCAGTACTTC. As protein: CASSQGLAASYEQYF.

The gene calls are TRBV11-2 and TRBJ1-6; 11 bases fit TRBD1. V trimming: 5 bases; J trimming: 11 bases; junction bases outside the gene matches: 11. Germline lookup yields CDR1 SGHAT and CDR2 FQNNGV. CDR3 length equals 16 residues. CDR3 nucleotide sequence: TGTGCCAGCAGCCCCCGGACAGGGGGCGGCCGGACACCCCTCCACTTT. Its protein product is CASSPRTGGGRTPLHF.

The chain has TRBV7-9 and TRBJ2-2; 10 nucleotides match TRBD1. J was trimmed by 4 bases and V by 1 base; bases with no gene match: 9. Germline values: CDR1 SEHNR, CDR2 FQNEAQ (reference sequence). This CDR3 is built from 18 residues. The CDR3 spells CASSLDKAGTGVTGELFF. In nucleotides, the CDR3 is TGTGCCAGCAGCTTAGACAAGGCCGGGACAGGGGTCACCGGGGAGCTGTTTTTT.

CDR3 region: CASSHRGYEQYF. In nucleotides, the CDR3 is TGTGCCAGCAGCCACAGGGGGTACGAGCAGTACTTC. The chain uses TRBV3-1 (or the pseudogene TRBV3-2) and TRBJ2-7, with 7 positions matching TRBD1. J gave up 4 bases and V 3 bases, and 0 bases lay outside the gene matches. Germline values: CDR1 LGHDT, CDR2 YNNKEL (reference sequence). The CDR3 contains 12 residues.

The CDR3 spells CASVDDSSYNEQFF. CDR3 in DNA: TGTGCCAGCGTGGATGACAGCTCCTACAATGAGCAGTTCTTC. The rearrangement links TRBV2 to TRBJ2-1, with D possibly matching TRBD1 (5 bases). CDR1 is SNHLY, CDR2 FYNNEI, per germline. CDR3 length: 14 residues. With 8 bases removed from V and 0 bases from J, the gap between germline ends came to 11 bases. Variable domain in full (rest from reference TRBV2 and TRBJ2-1): EPEVTQTPSHQVTQMGQEVILRCVPISNHLYFYWYRQILGQKVEFLVSFYNNEISEKSEIFDDQFSVERPDGSNFTLKIRSTKLEDSAMYFCASVDDSSYNEQFFGPGTRLTVL.

V is TRBV25-1 and J is TRBJ1-2, with D tentatively TRBD1 (6 bases). The CDR3 contains 12 residues. Deletions cut 5 bases from V and 6 bases from J, with 10 bases between. Germline lookup yields CDR1 MGHDK and CDR2 SYGVNS. The CDR3 bases are TGTGCCAGCAGTCCGCAGGGGAATGGCTACACCTTC. Translation: CASSPQGNGYTF.